This record concerns one T cell receptor (beta chain) sequence. Its antigen is not identified. After removal of 5 bases from V and 0 bases from J, the junction contained 6 bases not matched to a gene. The V gene's germline CDR1 is SEHNR and CDR2 FQNEAQ (reference sequence). This CDR3 comprises 15 residues. Clones were read by immunoSEQ multiplex PCR, and TCRdb kept only the in-frame ones, dropping some. The table records under 15,000 clones, approximately 82% of them present only once. These data are taken from a study of graft-versus-host responses after intestinal transplantation. Whole-study findings and limits: Across patients carrying graft-donor T cell macrochimerism, allografts held high graft-versus-host to host-versus-graft clonal ratios.

This sequence was found in a human patient who received an intestinal transplant, so some T cells may come from the graft donor. The starting material was PBMCs, obtained roughly 130 days after transplant. The V gene is TRBV7-9, the J gene TRBJ1-1, with TRBD1 matching 7 bases. CDR3 nucleotides: TGTGCCAGCAGCCTCGGGACAGTCATGAACACTGAAGCTTTCTTT. It encodes CASSLGTVMNTEAFF.